This TCR beta chain derives from a study of CD8+ T cells in alopecia areata. Reverse transcription of extracted RNA yielded cDNA, which provided the sequencing template. Some clones are missing from TCRdb's copy, which holds only in-frame ones; the method was immunoSEQ multiplex PCR. The table lists roughly 14,000 clones, approximately 53% of them singletons. Study-level results: Sharing of TCRs across patients appeared less clear than in mice, possibly for HLA-related reasons.

Germline assignment: CDR1 MNHEY and CDR2 SVGAGI. This CDR3 is 16 amino acids long. After removal of 2 bases from V and 8 bases from J, the junction contained 9 bases not matched to a gene. CD4+ cells from a handful of patients underwent sorting into CD25+CD127- cells. As regards this clone: What it recognizes is unknown.

The sequence derives from a human donor with alopecia areata. Sequencing was done on a sample of CD4+ Tregs sorted from blood. This chain connects TRBV6-5 to TRBJ2-1, with 10 bases aligning to TRBD2. CDR3 bases: TGTGCCAGCAGTTACGCTTGGACTAGCGGTAGCGATGAGCAGTTCTTC. It yields the protein CASSYAWTSGSDEQFF.